This is a list of T cell receptor beta chains from one sample in a study of regulatory T cells in long-lasting Graves disease. Using its own MiXCR run on the multiplex PCR reads, TCRdb lists one record per CDR3 protein. The sample has about 440,000 distinct CDR3 sequences, 14% to 15% seen once. The data also belong to a second study, concerning T cells in Graves' hyperthyroidism and ophthalmopathy.

Specimen: peripheral blood mononuclear cells (PBMCs), collected at new diagnosis, from a patient treated with antithyroid drugs. These receptors came from a woman in her twenties or thirties with Graves disease. The CDR3 runs from the conserved cysteine through the conserved F or W. D genes are given only for firm matches. Size is omitted from some rows. Given values are once, few, many or a class for expanded clones.

TRBJ2-3 TRBV14 - many CASSHKTGSLSTDTQYF TGTGCCAGCAGCCACAAGACCGGGAGCTTGAGCACAGATACGCAGTATTTT
TRBJ1-1 TRBV7-3 TRBD1 many CASSKQGGTNTEAFF TGTGCCAGCAGCAAACAGGGGGGTACGAACACTGAAGCTTTCTTT
TRBJ2-2 TRBV28 - - CASSFSQHDNTGELFF TGTGCCAGCAGTTTCAGTCAGCACGACAACACCGGGGAGCTGTTTTTT
TRBJ1-2 TRBV10-3 TRBD1 - CAIRQGDYGYTF TGTGCCATCAGGCAGGGGGACTATGGCTACACCTTC
TRBJ2-1 TRBV18 - - CASSPAGHNEQFF TGTGCCAGCTCACCAGCCGGTCACAATGAGCAGTTCTTC
TRBJ2-3 TRBV24-1 TRBD2 many CATSEKAGVPTDTQYF TGTGCCACCAGTGAGAAAGCGGGAGTCCCTACAGATACGCAGTATTTT
TRBJ1-1 TRBV28 TRBD1 many CASSDRVKAFF TGTGCCAGCAGCGACAGGGTTAAAGCTTTCTTT
TRBJ2-7 TRBV12-3/TRBV12-4 - many CASSHARDNTYEQYF TGTGCCAGCAGTCATGCTAGGGACAACACCTACGAGCAGTACTTC
TRBJ2-5 TRBV3-1 TRBD2 few CASQREVRETQYF TGTGCCAGCCAGCGGGAGGTCCGGGAGACCCAGTACTTC
TRBJ2-7 TRBV20-1 TRBD2 - CSASSSGSPYEQYF TGCAGTGCCAGCAGTAGCGGGAGTCCCTACGAGCAGTACTTC
TRBJ1-2 TRBV19 TRBD1 few CASSIGTGGDYGYTF TGTGCCAGTAGTATAGGAACAGGGGGGGACTATGGCTACACCTTC
TRBJ2-7 TRBV5-4 - many CASRPWRSYEQYF TGTGCCAGCAGACCTTGGAGATCCTACGAGCAGTACTTC
TRBJ2-3 TRBV20-1 TRBD2 many CSAPKASGITDTQYF TGCAGTGCCCCAAAAGCTAGCGGGATCACAGATACGCAGTATTTT
TRBJ2-1 TRBV20-1 - few CSVRGISSYNEQFF TGCAGCGTTCGCGGCATCAGCTCCTACAATGAGCAGTTCTTC
TRBJ2-1 TRBV15 TRBD2 - CATSSVLRGNYNEQFF TGTGCCACCAGCAGTGTTCTGCGGGGGAACTACAATGAGCAGTTCTTC
TRBJ2-3 TRBV28 TRBD2 - CASSNLAGDTDTQYF TGTGCCAGCAGTAATCTAGCGGGAGACACAGATACGCAGTATTTT
TRBJ2-3 TRBV4-1 TRBD1 once CASSHPGQSDTQYF TGCGCCAGCAGCCACCCGGGACAGTCAGATACGCAGTATTTT
TRBJ2-7 TRBV11-2 - many CASSLGAYSYEQYF TGTGCCAGCAGTCTGGGGGCCTATTCCTACGAGCAGTACTTC
TRBJ2-3 TRBV2 - many CASSEIPTDTQYF TGTGCCAGCAGTGAGATCCCCACAGATACGCAGTATTTT
TRBJ2-5 TRBV10-2 TRBD2 many CASSAGLAGEETQYF TGCGCCAGCAGTGCGGGTCTAGCGGGAGAAGAGACCCAGTACTTC
TRBJ2-1 TRBV19 - - CASSNQGLHNEQFF TGTGCCAGTAGTAACCAGGGGCTACACAATGAGCAGTTCTTC
TRBJ1-5 TRBV7-9 - few CASSLVNQPQHF TGTGCCAGCAGCTTAGTTAATCAGCCCCAGCATTTT
TRBJ2-7 TRBV27 TRBD2 few CASSLVASGRYEQYF TGTGCCAGCAGTTTAGTGGCTAGCGGGAGATACGAGCAGTACTTC
TRBJ1-2 TRBV27 TRBD1 - CATSRTGGAHGYTF TGTGCCACCTCCCGGACAGGGGGCGCACATGGCTACACCTTC
TRBJ2-1 TRBV5-1 TRBD1 many CASTKNRGLDEQFF TGCGCCAGCACCAAGAACAGGGGGCTCGATGAGCAGTTCTTC
TRBJ2-7 TRBV20-1 - many CSARVWDSAYEQYF TGCAGTGCTAGAGTTTGGGATTCGGCCTACGAGCAGTACTTC
TRBJ2-1 TRBV5-4 TRBD2 - CASSSVFSAGGPGEQFF TGTGCCAGCAGCTCCGTTTTTTCGGCGGGAGGGCCAGGTGAGCAGTTCTTC
TRBJ2-7 TRBV12-3/TRBV12-4 - many CASSYRASYEQYF TGTGCCAGCAGTTACAGGGCCTCATACGAGCAGTACTTC
TRBJ2-7 TRBV6-1 - many CASIPGHSSYEQYF TGTGCCAGCATACCGGGACATAGCTCCTACGAGCAGTACTTC
TRBJ2-3 TRBV9 TRBD2 few CASSAQRGAPDTQYF TGTGCCAGCAGCGCCCAGCGGGGGGCCCCAGATACGCAGTATTTT
TRBJ1-5 TRBV28 - once CASSFGVALGQPQHF TGTGCCAGCAGTTTCGGGGTGGCTCTAGGGCAGCCCCAGCATTTT
TRBJ2-7 TRBV3-1 - many CASSQDQYEQYF TGTGCCAGCAGCCAAGACCAATACGAGCAGTACTTC
TRBJ2-5 TRBV3-1 TRBD1 - CASSWTGYQETQYF TGTGCCAGCAGCTGGACAGGCTACCAAGAGACCCAGTACTTC
TRBJ2-3 TRBV20-1 TRBD2 many CSARLAGVADTQYF TGCAGTGCTAGACTAGCGGGAGTTGCAGATACGCAGTATTTT
TRBJ2-3 TRBV28 - many CASSPRPPTSTDTQYF TGTGCCAGCAGTCCGAGGCCCCCCACTAGCACAGATACGCAGTATTTT
TRBJ2-1 TRBV19 TRBD1 many CASTRGTGPIGPNEQFF TGTGCCAGTACCAGGGGGACAGGGCCAATAGGGCCCAATGAGCAGTTCTTC
TRBJ1-1 TRBV2 - many CASRGTTNTEAFF TGTGCCAGCAGAGGGACAACCAACACTGAAGCTTTCTTT
TRBJ2-5 TRBV6-1 - many CASNPRIPGTETQYF TGTGCCAGCAACCCGCGGATACCAGGGACAGAGACCCAGTACTTC
TRBJ1-1 TRBV11-2 - many CASTQFMNTEAFF TGTGCCAGCACTCAGTTCATGAACACTGAAGCTTTCTTT
TRBJ2-1 TRBV11-3 TRBD2 many CASSFIGTSLSYNEQFF TGTGCCAGCAGCTTCATCGGGACTAGTTTATCCTACAATGAGCAGTTCTTC